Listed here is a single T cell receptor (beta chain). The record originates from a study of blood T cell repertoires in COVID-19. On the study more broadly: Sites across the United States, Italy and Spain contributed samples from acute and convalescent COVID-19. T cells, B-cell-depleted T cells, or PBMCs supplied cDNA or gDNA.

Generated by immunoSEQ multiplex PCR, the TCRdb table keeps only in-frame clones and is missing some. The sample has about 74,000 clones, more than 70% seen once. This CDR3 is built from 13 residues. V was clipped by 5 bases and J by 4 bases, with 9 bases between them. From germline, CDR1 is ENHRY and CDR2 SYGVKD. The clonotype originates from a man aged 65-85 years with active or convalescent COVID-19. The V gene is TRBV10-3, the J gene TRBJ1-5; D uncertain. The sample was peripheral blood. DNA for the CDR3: TGTGCCATCAGTTCTTATAGTAATCAGCCCCAGCATTTT. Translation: CAISSYSNQPQHF.